This T cell receptor (beta chain) was captured by sequencing in a study of early stage breast cancer tumors. Study-level results: Unsorted bulk genomic DNA sequencing lacked pairing and functional marker data. Tumor and normal breast were distinguished via blood comparison in most of the 16 patients.

Note on this clone: Its specificity is not known.

Blood replicates held 0.5 ug DNA, tumor or normal breast roughly 1.5 ug, two each. Some clones are missing from TCRdb's copy, which holds only in-frame ones; the method was immunoSEQ multiplex PCR. The data contain around 60,000 clones, over 65% of them seen just once; the ten biggest clones take up 3% to 3.5%. CDR3 length: 15 amino acids. Trimming left V 3 bases short and J 2 bases short, with 11 bases between. Germline V gene data show CDR1 as LGHNT and CDR2 as FRNRAP. V is TRBV12-5 and J is TRBJ2-1; D gene unclear. The sequenced sample consisted of blood. The receptor was derived from a person aged 25 to 39 with breast cancer. This CDR3 reads CASGLGQSAYNEQFF. In DNA, the CDR3 is TGTGCTAGTGGTTTAGGGCAGTCGGCCTACAATGAGCAGTTCTTC.